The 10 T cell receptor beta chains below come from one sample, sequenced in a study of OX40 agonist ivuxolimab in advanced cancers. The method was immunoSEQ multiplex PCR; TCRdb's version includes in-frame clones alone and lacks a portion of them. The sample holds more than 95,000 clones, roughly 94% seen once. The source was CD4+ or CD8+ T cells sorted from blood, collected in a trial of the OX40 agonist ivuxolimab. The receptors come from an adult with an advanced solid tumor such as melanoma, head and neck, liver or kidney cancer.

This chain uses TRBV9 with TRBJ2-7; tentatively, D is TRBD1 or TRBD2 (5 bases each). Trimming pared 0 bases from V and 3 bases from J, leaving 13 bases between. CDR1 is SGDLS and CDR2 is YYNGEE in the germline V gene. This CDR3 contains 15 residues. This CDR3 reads CASSVGGAEVYEQYF. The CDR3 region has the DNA TGTGCCAGCAGCGTAGGAGGGGCGGAGGTCTACGAGCAGTACTTC.

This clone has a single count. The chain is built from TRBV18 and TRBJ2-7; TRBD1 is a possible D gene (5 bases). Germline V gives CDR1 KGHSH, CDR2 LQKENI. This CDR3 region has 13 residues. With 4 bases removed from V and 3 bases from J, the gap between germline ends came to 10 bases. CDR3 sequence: CASSLDRDYEQYF. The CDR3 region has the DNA TGTGCCAGCTCACTTGACAGAGACTACGAGCAGTACTTC.

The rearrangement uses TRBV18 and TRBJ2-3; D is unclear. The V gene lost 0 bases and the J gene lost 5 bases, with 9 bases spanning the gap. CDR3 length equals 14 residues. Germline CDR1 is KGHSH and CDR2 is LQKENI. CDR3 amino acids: CASSPPYSGDTQYF. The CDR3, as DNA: TGTGCCAGCTCACCACCCTATTCAGGAGATACGCAGTATTTT.

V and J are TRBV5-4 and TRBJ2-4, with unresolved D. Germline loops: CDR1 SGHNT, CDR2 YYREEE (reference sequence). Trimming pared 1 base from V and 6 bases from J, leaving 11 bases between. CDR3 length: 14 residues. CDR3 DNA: TGTGCCAGCAGCTTGCTTGCCACACCAAACATTCAGTACTTC. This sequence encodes CASSLLATPNIQYF.

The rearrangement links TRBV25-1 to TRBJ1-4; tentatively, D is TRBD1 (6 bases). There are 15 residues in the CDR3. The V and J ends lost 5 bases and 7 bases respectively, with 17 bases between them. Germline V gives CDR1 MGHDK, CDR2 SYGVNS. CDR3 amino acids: CASSSRGGVGEKLFF. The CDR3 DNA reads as TGTGCCAGCAGTTCCAGGGGCGGGGTAGGTGAAAAACTGTTTTTT.

This CDR3 is CASSPMGPQISYGYTF. CDR3 sequence (DNA): TGTGCCAGCAGCCCCATGGGGCCGCAAATTTCCTATGGCTACACCTTC. V is TRBV9 and J is TRBJ1-2; D might be TRBD1 (5 bases). The germline V and J ends were trimmed by 4 bases and 4 bases, with 20 bases remaining between them. There are 16 residues in the CDR3. The germline CDR1 and CDR2 sequences are SGDLS and YYNGEE.

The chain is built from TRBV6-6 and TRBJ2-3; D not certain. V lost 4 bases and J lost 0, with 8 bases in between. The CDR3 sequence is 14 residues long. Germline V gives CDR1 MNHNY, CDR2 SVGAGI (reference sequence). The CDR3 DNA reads TGTGCCAGCAGTTCCACAGCTAGCACAGATACGCAGTATTTT. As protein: CASSSTASTDTQYF.

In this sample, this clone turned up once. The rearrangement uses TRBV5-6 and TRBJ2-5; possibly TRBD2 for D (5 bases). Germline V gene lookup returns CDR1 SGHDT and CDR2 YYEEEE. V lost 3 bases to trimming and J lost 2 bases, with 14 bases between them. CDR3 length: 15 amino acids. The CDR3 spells CASSSPPRGQETQYF. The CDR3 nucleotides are TGTGCCAGCAGCTCACCCCCCCGGGGTCAAGAGACCCAGTACTTC.

The chain's CDR3 is CASSLKSGQSTGELFF. The CDR3, as DNA: TGTGCCAGCAGCTTGAAATCGGGACAGAGCACCGGGGAGCTGTTTTTT. J is TRBJ2-2 and V is TRBV11-2; 7 positions match TRBD1. From germline, CDR1 is SGHAT and CDR2 FQNNGV. V shed 3 bases and J 4 bases; nucleotides not matched to a gene: 8. The CDR3 covers 16 residues.

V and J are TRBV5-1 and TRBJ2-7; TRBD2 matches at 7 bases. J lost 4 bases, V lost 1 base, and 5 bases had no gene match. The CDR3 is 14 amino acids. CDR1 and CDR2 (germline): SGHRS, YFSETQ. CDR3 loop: CASSLLGGGYEQYF. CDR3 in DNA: TGCGCCAGCAGCTTGTTAGGCGGGGGATACGAGCAGTACTTC.